This record covers a single T cell receptor beta chain. This record comes from a study of blood T cell repertoires in COVID-19. Study summary: Samples came from the United States, Italy and Spain, spanning acute and convalescent COVID-19. T cells, B-cell-depleted T cells, or PBMCs supplied cDNA or gDNA.

As processed by the authors: Amplification from reference gene primers served as the basis for estimated nucleated cell counts. Only in-frame clones appear in the TCRdb table, and some are missing; sequencing was by immunoSEQ multiplex PCR. From that table come the V and J calls and clone size; the DNA was used to work out D and trimming. The data show approximately 130,000 clones, 88% seen once. V was shortened by 4 bases and J by 0 bases, with 10 bases between the two germline ends. The V gene's germline CDR1 is SGHRS and CDR2 YFSETQ. The CDR3 runs 14 residues. The chain has TRBV5-1 and TRBJ1-1; weak D call: TRBD1 (5 bases). The origin of this receptor is a human donor in a cohort sampled during active COVID-19. The sequencing input was peripheral blood. CDR3 coding DNA: TGCGCCAGCAGCCTCGACAGCTTGAACACTGAAGCTTTCTTT. The encoded protein is CASSLDSLNTEAFF.